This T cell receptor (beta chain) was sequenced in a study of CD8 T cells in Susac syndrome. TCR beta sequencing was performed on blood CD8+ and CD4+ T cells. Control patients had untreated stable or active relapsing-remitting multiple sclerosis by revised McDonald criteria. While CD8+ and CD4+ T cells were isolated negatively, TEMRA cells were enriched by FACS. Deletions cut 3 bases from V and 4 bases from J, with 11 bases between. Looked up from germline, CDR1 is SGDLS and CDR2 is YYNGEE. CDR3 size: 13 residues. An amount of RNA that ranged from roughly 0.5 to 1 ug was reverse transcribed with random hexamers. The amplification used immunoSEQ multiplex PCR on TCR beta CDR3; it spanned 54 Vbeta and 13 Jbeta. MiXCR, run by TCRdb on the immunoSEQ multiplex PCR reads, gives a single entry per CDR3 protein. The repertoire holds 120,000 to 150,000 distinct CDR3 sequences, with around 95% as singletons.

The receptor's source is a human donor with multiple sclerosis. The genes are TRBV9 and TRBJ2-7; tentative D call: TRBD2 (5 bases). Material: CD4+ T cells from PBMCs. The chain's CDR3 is CASSAGLLYEQYF. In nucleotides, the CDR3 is TGTGCCAGCAGCGCAGGACTGTTATACGAGCAGTACTTC.